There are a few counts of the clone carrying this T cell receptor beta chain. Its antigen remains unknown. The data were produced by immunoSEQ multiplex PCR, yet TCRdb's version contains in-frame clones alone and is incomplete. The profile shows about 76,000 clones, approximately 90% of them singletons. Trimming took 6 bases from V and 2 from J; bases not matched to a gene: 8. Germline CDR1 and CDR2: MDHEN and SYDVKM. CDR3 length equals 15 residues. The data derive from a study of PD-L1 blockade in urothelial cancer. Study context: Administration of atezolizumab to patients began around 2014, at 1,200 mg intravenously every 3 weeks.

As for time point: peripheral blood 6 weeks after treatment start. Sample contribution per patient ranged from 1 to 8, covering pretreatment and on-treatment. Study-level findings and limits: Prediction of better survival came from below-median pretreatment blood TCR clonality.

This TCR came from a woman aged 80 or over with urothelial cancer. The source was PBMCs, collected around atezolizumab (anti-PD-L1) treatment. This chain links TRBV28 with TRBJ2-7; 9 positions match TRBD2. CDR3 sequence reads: CASSPTSGIPYEQYF. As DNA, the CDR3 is TGTGCCAGCAGCCCGACTAGCGGAATACCCTACGAGCAGTACTTC.